This TCR beta chain was identified in a study of siplizumab effects on memory and regulatory T cells. Sequencing was performed with immunoSEQ multiplex PCR; in TCRdb, only in-frame clones are kept and a portion is missing. The table lists tens of thousands of clones, about 97% of them singletons. Worth noting for this clone: Its antigen is as yet unknown.

The CDR3 covers 17 residues. With 2 bases clipped from V and 2 bases from J, the junction kept 9 bases outside the gene matches. Germline CDR1 reads LNHDA; CDR2 reads SQIVND (reference sequence). Unstimulated naive, memory, effector memory and TEMRA subsets from three donor pairs were sequenced. Study conclusions and caveats: Among sequences traceable to unstimulated CD4+ memory cells, alloreactive ones were significantly reduced by siplizumab. Roughly 80-95% of dividing CD4+ or CD8+ clones were without an attributable naive or memory phenotype.

The source of this sequence is a human donor in good health. This chain connects TRBV19 to TRBJ2-3; TRBD2 matches 8 bases. The sequencing sample was made of naive CD4+ T cells sorted from blood. The CDR3 spells CASSIMSSGPSTDTQYF. Here the CDR3 DNA reads TGTGCCAGTAGTATAATGTCTAGCGGGCCCTCCACAGATACGCAGTATTTT.